A selection of T cell receptor beta chains follows, all from one sample in a study of T-cell reconstitution after alpha-beta-depleted transplantation in children. TCRdb re-called the PCR reads through MiXCR, storing one row per CDR3 protein. This table has hundreds of thousands of distinct CDR3 sequences, approximately 12% appearing once. The sequencing here drew on PBMCs from the stem cell graft donor, taken from the stem cell graft. All receptors come from a human donor who donated a stem cell graft to a child with combined immunodeficiency. Each CDR3 is given with its conserved first and last residue. Each record gives: J gene, D gene, clone size, V gene, CDR3 DNA, CDR3 protein. The D gene is left open where the match is weak. The size field is filled for only some rows; it gives once, few, many or a size class.

TRBJ1-2 TRBD1 - TRBV12-3/TRBV12-4 TGTGCCAGCAGGACGGGGACAGGGATGTATGGCTACACCTTC CASRTGTGMYGYTF
TRBJ2-7 - few TRBV4-3 TGCGCCAGCAGCCAAGCGGGGTTTGGATACGAGCAGTACTTC CASSQAGFGYEQYF
TRBJ1-2 - - TRBV2 TGTGCCAGCAGCGAACAACAGGGCTCTCCTTATGGCTACACCTTC CASSEQQGSPYGYTF
TRBJ1-1 - few TRBV12-3/TRBV12-4 TGTGCCAGCAGTTTAGAGGAGGGAAGGGCTTTCTTT CASSLEEGRAFF
TRBJ2-7 TRBD1 - TRBV20-1 TGCAGTGCTAGTCTCTCCGGGACAGGGGGCTACGAGCAGTACTTC CSASLSGTGGYEQYF
TRBJ2-1 - few TRBV10-3 TGTGCCATCAGTGAGCGACGAGGACAGCTATACAATGAGCAGTTCTTC CAISERRGQLYNEQFF
TRBJ2-1 - - TRBV12-3/TRBV12-4 TGTGCCAGCAGTTTTCTAGGGGCGGGCGAGAGGGATGAGCAGTTCTTC CASSFLGAGERDEQFF
TRBJ2-5 TRBD2 many TRBV4-3 TGCGCCAGCAGCCAAGTACAAGGGGCGGGAGGAGAGACCCAGTACTTC CASSQVQGAGGETQYF
TRBJ1-6 - few TRBV19 TGTGCCAGTAGTATTCGGGACTATAATTCACCCCTCCACTTT CASSIRDYNSPLHF
TRBJ1-6 - - TRBV20-1 TGCAGTGCTAGTCAAGGGGGACTGAATAATTCACCCCTCCACTTT CSASQGGLNNSPLHF
TRBJ2-1 - many TRBV12-3/TRBV12-4 TGTGCCAGCAGTTTATTCGTGAGAATTAATGAGCAGTTCTTC CASSLFVRINEQFF
TRBJ2-7 - - TRBV28 TGTGCCAGTAGGTTGGCGGTTTTGGGAGAGCAGTACTTC CASRLAVLGEQYF
TRBJ2-7 - - TRBV28 TGTGCCAGCAGTTTCGACTCAGACGAGCAGTACTTC CASSFDSDEQYF
TRBJ2-5 TRBD1 - TRBV24-1 TGTGCCACCAGTGTGGGACAGGGGGTCGGGGAGACCCAGTACTTC CATSVGQGVGETQYF
TRBJ1-1 - - TRBV6-2/TRBV6-3 TGTGCCAGCAGCGATTGGACTGAAGCTTTCTTT CASSDWTEAFF
TRBJ2-3 TRBD2 few TRBV11-1 TGTGCCAGCAGCCCAGGACTAGTCGGGAGCACAGATACGCAGTATTTT CASSPGLVGSTDTQYF
TRBJ2-5 TRBD2 - TRBV6-1 TGTGCCAGCAGTCGAACCGGGACTAGCGGGATTGAGACCCAGTACTTC CASSRTGTSGIETQYF
TRBJ1-2 - - TRBV5-6 TGTGCCAGCAGCTTGGTAAGGGGATTGATCTATGGCTACACCTTC CASSLVRGLIYGYTF
TRBJ1-5 - - TRBV7-9 TGTGCCAGCAGCTTAGGTGCTCATAGCAATCAGCCCCAGCATTTT CASSLGAHSNQPQHF
TRBJ2-1 - - TRBV6-2/TRBV6-3 TGTGCCAGCAGTTACTCGGGGGTATCCCAATATGAGCAGTTCTTC CASSYSGVSQYEQFF
TRBJ2-7 TRBD2 many TRBV12-3/TRBV12-4 TGTGCCAGCAGTTTCGGACTAGCGGACTACGAGCAGTACTTC CASSFGLADYEQYF
TRBJ2-2 - many TRBV12-3/TRBV12-4 TGTGCCAGCAGCTTCGACCTGAACACCGGGGAGCTGTTTTTT CASSFDLNTGELFF
TRBJ2-3 TRBD1 - TRBV20-1 TGCAGTGCCGCGACAGGGTGGTCTACAGATACGCAGTATTTT CSAATGWSTDTQYF
TRBJ1-1 - many TRBV29-1 TGCAGCGTTGAAAAGGGACGAGGGTGGGGGAACACTGAAGCTTTCTTT CSVEKGRGWGNTEAFF
TRBJ2-7 - few TRBV30 TGTGCCTGGAGTTCGCAGTACGAGCAGTACTTC CAWSSQYEQYF
TRBJ2-7 - few TRBV12-3/TRBV12-4 TGTGCCAGCAGTCCCCGAGCAGGCCGCTCCTACGAGCAGTACTTC CASSPRAGRSYEQYF
TRBJ2-6 TRBD1 - TRBV11-1 TGTGCCAGCAGCCGAAACCACAGGGGTATGATCTTCTCTGGGGCCAACGTCCTGACTTTC CASSRNHRGMIFSGANVLTF
TRBJ2-7 TRBD1 many TRBV29-1 TGCAGCGTTCCGGGACAGGACTCCTACGAGCAGTACTTC CSVPGQDSYEQYF
TRBJ2-5 - few TRBV2 TGTGCCAGCAGTGTAGGGCAGGGGGGCATCCAAGAGACCCAGTACTTC CASSVGQGGIQETQYF